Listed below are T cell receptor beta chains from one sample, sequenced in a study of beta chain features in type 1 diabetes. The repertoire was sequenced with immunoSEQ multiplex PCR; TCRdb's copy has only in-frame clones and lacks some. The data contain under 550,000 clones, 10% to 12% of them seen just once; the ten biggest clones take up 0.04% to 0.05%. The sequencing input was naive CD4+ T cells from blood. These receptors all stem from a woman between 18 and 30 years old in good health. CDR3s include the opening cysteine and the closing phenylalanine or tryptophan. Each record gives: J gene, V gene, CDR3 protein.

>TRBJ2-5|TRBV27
CASGMDYIQETQYF
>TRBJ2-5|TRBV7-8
CASSLMLAGRETQYF
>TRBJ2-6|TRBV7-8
CASSLRMDLSGANVLTF
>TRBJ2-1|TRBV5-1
CASSPTGVRDNEQFF
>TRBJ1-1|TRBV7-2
CASSEVRGTEAFF
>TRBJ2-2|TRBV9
CASSVASGPNTGELFF
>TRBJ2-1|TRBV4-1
CASKLAGGPDEQFF
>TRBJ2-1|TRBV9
CASSARIANEQFF
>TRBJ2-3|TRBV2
CASRLRMGPTTDTQYF
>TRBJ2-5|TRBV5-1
CASSRDSGQETQYF
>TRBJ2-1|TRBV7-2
CASSFGTSGDNEQFF
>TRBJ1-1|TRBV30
CAWKFLNTEAFF
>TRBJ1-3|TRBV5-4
CASSLSTLGNTIYF
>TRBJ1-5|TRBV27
CASGRTGGLGQPQHF
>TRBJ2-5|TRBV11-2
CASSLRRTVQETQYF
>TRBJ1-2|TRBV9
CASSVDLGHYGYTF
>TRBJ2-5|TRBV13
CASSLSAGAQETQYF
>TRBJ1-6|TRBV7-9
CASSPRSQGISPLHF
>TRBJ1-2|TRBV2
CAALGIPGYTF
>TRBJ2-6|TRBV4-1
CASSQGWQDAGANVLTF
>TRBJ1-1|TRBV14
CASSQERNTEAFF
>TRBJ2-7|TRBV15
CATSIQISGGAYEQYF
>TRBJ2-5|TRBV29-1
CSVARGPETQYF
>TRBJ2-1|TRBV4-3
CASSAMENEQFF
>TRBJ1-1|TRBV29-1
CSVGQANTEAFF
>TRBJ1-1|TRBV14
CASSPAGAEAFF
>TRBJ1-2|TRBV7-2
CASTYRTGVHYGYTF
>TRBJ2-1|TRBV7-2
CASSLDLGNSYNEQFF
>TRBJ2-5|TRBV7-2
CASSPDRGETQYF
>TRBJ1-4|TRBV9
CASSVDGVPDEKLFF
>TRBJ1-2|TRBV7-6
CASSLPVAGGLNYGYTF
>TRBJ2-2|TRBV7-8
CASSLVLTAGELFF
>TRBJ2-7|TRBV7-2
CASSLAKAYEQYF
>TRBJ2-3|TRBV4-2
CASSQARGTDTQYF
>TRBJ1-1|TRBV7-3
CASSLGGVPNTEAFF
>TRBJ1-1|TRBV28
CASELGSGYTEAFF
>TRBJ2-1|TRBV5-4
CASSLYLNEQFF
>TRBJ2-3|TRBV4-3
CASSQDLEDTQYF
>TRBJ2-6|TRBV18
CASSLGQTSGANVLTF
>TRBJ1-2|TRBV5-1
CASSLEQGYGYTF
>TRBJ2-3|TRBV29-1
CSVETPGADTQYF
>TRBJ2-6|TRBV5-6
CASSWTGSGANVLTF
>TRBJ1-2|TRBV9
CASSVALGQSYYTF
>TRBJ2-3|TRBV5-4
CASSLRRQGKTDTQYF
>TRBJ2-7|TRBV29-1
CSVEVGLVGHEQYF
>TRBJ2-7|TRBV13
CASSPLRRESYEQYF
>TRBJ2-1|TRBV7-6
CASSFPRGNEQFF
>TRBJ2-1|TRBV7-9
CASNPVRGIKNNEQFF
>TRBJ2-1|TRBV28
CASSFPLPGSNEQFF
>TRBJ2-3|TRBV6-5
CASRPSVPDTQYF
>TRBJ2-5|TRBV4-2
CASSQGGTDQETQYF
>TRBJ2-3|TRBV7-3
CASSSTGTNTQYF